This is a list of T cell receptor beta chains from one sample in a study of blood T cell repertoires in COVID-19. Data came from immunoSEQ multiplex PCR; TCRdb stores just in-frame clones and leaves some out. Among 200,000 to 250,000 clones listed, about 87% were seen once. The specimen was PBMCs or T cells enriched from blood (not recorded which). The receptors come from a woman aged 25 to 39 who had recovered from COVID-19. CDR3s include the opening cysteine and the closing phenylalanine or tryptophan. The D gene is left open where the match is weak. Not all rows give a size; the values are once, few, many and, for expanded clones, a class.

V gene	J gene	D gene	clone size	CDR3 protein	CDR3 DNA
TRBV6-2/TRBV6-3	TRBJ1-2	TRBD1	.	CASSYLTGSNYGYTF	TGTGCCAGCAGTTATTTGACAGGGTCTAACTATGGCTACACCTTC
TRBV7-8	TRBJ1-2	TRBD1	.	CASSVHTGGGYTF	TGTGCCAGCAGCGTACATACAGGGGGCGGCTACACCTTC
TRBV28	TRBJ1-6	.	.	CASSLKVQGSPLHF	TGTGCCAGCAGTTTAAAGGTCCAGGGCTCACCCCTCCACTTT
TRBV2	TRBJ2-5	TRBD1	.	CASRRQTGRETQYF	TGTGCCAGCAGAAGACAGACAGGGAGAGAGACCCAGTACTTC
TRBV4-2	TRBJ2-3	.	.	CASSQEPLTTDTQYF	TGTGCCAGCAGCCAAGAGCCTCTAACCACAGATACGCAGTATTTT
TRBV12-3/TRBV12-4	TRBJ1-6	.	.	CASSLADNSPLHF	TGTGCCAGCAGTTTAGCCGATAATTCACCCCTCCACTTT
TRBV20-1	TRBJ2-2	TRBD1	.	CSASDFPGQQEVGGELFF	TGCAGTGCTAGTGATTTTCCGGGACAGCAGGAGGTGGGCGGGGAGCTGTTTTTT
TRBV25-1	TRBJ1-6	.	.	CASSDPSGQGGTPLHF	TGTGCCAGCAGTGACCCATCTGGGCAGGGTGGCACACCCCTCCACTTT
TRBV5-1	TRBJ1-4	.	once	CASSLAFRSDEKLFF	TGCGCCAGCAGCTTGGCCTTCAGGTCGGATGAAAAACTGTTTTTT
TRBV27	TRBJ1-5	TRBD1	.	CASSFRFRQGRIGDQPQHF	TGTGCCAGCAGTTTTCGGTTCCGACAGGGAAGGATTGGGGATCAGCCCCAGCATTTT
TRBV15	TRBJ1-2	TRBD1	.	CATSVDRGMGNYGYTF	TGTGCCACCAGCGTCGACAGGGGAATGGGTAACTATGGCTACACCTTC
TRBV2	TRBJ1-3	.	.	CASSQMGNTIYF	TGTGCCAGCAGTCAAATGGGAAACACCATATATTTT
TRBV5-5	TRBJ2-3	TRBD1	few	CASSLAPGQGTDTQYF	TGTGCCAGCAGCTTGGCCCCGGGACAGGGCACAGATACGCAGTATTTT
TRBV29-1	TRBJ2-1	TRBD1	.	CSVARGGSSYNEQFF	TGCAGCGTTGCCCGAGGGGGCAGCTCCTACAATGAGCAGTTCTTC
TRBV4-1	TRBJ1-5	TRBD1	few	CASSQQGAGSNQPQHF	TGCGCCAGCAGCCAACAGGGGGCCGGGAGCAATCAGCCCCAGCATTTT
TRBV15	TRBJ2-2	.	.	CATSRETGLDTGELFF	TGTGCCACCAGCAGAGAGACAGGTTTGGACACCGGGGAGCTGTTTTTT
TRBV3-1/TRBV3-2	TRBJ1-3	TRBD1	.	CASSQRDRSSGNTIYF	TGTGCCAGCAGCCAACGGGACAGGAGCTCTGGAAACACCATATATTTT
TRBV12-5	TRBJ2-2	TRBD1	.	CASVLRTGVTGELFF	TGTGCTAGTGTACTCCGAACAGGGGTTACCGGGGAGCTGTTTTTT
TRBV23-1	TRBJ1-5	.	.	CASSQEGVHSNQPQHF	TGCGCCAGCAGTCAAGAAGGGGTACATAGCAATCAGCCCCAGCATTTT
TRBV15	TRBJ1-2	.	.	CATSRDGGAYGYTF	TGTGCCACCAGCAGAGACGGGGGGGCCTATGGCTACACCTTC
TRBV2	TRBJ2-2	.	few	CASSELQGPGELFF	TGTGCCAGCAGTGAACTACAGGGACCCGGGGAGCTGTTTTTT
TRBV3-1/TRBV3-2	TRBJ1-1	TRBD1	.	CASSQTGQYTEAFF	TGTGCCAGCAGCCAGACAGGGCAGTACACTGAAGCTTTCTTT